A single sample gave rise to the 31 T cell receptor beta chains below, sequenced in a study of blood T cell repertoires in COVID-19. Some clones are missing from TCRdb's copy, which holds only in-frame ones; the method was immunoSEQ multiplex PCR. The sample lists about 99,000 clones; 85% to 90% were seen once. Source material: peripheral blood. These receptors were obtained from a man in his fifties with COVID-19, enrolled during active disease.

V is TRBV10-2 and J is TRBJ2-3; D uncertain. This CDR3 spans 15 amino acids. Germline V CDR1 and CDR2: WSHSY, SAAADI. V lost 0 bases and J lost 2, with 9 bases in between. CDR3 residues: CASSESPVSTDTQYF. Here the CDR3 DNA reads TGCGCCAGCAGTGAGTCACCAGTTTCCACAGATACGCAGTATTTT.

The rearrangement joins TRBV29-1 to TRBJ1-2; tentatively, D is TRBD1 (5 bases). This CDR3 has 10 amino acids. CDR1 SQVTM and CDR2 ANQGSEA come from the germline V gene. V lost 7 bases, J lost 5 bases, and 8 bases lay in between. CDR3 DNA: TGCAGCGCACGGGGGTATGGCTACACCTTC. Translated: CSARGYGYTF. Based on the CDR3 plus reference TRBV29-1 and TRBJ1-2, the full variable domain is SAVISQKPSRDICQRGTSLTIQCQVDSQVTMMFWYRQQPGQSLTLIATANQGSEATYESGFVIDKFPISRPNLTFSTLTVSNMSPEDSSIYLCSARGYGYTFGSGTRLTVV.

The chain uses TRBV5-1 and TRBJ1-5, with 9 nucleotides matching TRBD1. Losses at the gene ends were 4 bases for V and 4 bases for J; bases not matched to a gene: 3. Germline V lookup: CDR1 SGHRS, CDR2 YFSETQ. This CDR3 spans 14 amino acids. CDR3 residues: CASSPDRGNQPQHF. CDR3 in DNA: TGCGCCAGCAGCCCGGACAGGGGAAATCAGCCCCAGCATTTT.

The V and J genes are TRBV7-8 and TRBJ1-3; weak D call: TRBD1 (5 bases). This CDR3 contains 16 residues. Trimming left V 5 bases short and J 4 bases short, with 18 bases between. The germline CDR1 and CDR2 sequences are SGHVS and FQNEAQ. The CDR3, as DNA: TGTGCCAGCAGCGCAAACCTCGGGGGGGGAGGAAACACCATATATTTT. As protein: CASSANLGGGGNTIYF.

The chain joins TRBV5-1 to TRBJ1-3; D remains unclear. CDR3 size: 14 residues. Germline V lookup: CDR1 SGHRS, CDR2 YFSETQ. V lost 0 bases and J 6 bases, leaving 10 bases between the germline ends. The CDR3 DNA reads TGCGCCAGCAGCTTGGACAGACCAGAAAACACCATATATTTT. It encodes CASSLDRPENTIYF.

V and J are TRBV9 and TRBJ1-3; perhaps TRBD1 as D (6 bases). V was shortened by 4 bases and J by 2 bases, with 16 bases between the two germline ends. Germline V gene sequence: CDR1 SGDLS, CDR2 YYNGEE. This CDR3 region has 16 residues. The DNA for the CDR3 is TGTGCCAGCAGCAGTGCCCTACAGGGTACTGGAAACACCATATATTTT. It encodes CASSSALQGTGNTIYF.

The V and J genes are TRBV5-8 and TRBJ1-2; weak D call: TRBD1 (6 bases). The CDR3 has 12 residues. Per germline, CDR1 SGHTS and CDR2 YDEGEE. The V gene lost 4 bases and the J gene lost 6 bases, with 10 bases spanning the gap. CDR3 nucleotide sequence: TGTGCCAGCAGCGAGGACAGCCATGGCTACACCTTC. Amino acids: CASSEDSHGYTF.

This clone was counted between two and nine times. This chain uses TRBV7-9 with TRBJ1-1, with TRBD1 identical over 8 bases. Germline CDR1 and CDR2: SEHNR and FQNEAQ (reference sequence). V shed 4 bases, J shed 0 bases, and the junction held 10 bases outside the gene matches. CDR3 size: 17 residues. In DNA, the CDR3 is TGTGCCAGCAGCTACTGGACAGGGAGGGGTATGAACACTGAAGCTTTCTTT. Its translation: CASSYWTGRGMNTEAFF.

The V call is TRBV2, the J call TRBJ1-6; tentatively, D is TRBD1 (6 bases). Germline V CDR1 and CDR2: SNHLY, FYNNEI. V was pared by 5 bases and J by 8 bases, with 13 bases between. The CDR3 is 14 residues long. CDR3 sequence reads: CASSLQGVDSPLHF. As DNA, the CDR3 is TGTGCCAGCAGTCTACAGGGAGTCGATTCACCCCTCCACTTT.

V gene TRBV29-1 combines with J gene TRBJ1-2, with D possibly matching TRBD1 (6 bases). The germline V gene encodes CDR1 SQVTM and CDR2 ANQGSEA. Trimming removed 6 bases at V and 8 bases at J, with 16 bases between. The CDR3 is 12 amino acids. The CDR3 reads CSVQRGFGGYTF. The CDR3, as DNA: TGCAGCGTCCAAAGGGGGTTCGGGGGCTACACCTTC.

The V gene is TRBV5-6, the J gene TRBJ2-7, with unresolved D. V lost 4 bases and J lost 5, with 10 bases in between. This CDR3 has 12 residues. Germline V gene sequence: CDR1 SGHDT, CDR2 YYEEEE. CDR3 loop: CASSPGSNEQYF. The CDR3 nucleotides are TGTGCCAGCAGCCCGGGTTCCAACGAGCAGTACTTC.

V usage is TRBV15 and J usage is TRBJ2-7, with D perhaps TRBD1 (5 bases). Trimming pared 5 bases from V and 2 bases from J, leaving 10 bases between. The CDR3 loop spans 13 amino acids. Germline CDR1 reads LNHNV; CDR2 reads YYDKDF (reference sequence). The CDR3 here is CATSRQGTYEQYF. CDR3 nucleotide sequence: TGTGCCACCAGCCGGCAGGGCACCTACGAGCAGTACTTC.

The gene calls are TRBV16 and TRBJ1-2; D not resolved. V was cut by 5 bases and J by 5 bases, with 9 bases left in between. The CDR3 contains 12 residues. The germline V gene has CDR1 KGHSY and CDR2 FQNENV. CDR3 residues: CASSGPGYGYTF. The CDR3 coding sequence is TGTGCCAGCAGCGGCCCGGGGTATGGCTACACCTTC. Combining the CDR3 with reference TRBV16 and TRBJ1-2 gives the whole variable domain GEEVAQTPKHLVRGEGQKAKLYCAPIKGHSYVFWYQQVLKNEFKFLISFQNENVFDETGMPKERFSAKCLPNSPCSLEIQATKLEDSAVYFCASSGPGYGYTFGSGTRLTVV.

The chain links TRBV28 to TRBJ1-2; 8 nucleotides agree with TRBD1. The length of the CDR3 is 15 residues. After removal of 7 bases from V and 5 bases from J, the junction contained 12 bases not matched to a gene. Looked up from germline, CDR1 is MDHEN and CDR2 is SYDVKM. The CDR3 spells CASTTGQGSLYGYTF. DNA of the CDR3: TGTGCCAGCACCACAGGACAGGGTTCGTTGTATGGCTACACCTTC.

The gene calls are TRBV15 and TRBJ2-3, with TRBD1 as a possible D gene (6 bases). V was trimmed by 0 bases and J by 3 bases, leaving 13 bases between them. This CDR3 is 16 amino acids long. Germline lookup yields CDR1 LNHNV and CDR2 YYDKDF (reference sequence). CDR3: CATSREGTTGTDTQYF. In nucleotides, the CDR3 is TGTGCCACCAGCAGAGAAGGGACCACAGGGACAGATACGCAGTATTTT.

The CDR3 bases are TGCGCCAGCAGCCGAATGACAGGTAACGACGAAAAACTGTTTTTT. This translates into CASSRMTGNDEKLFF. The chain links TRBV4-3 to TRBJ1-4; a possible D gene is TRBD1 (6 bases). Germline V gives CDR1 LGHNA, CDR2 YSLEER. Trimming stripped 4 bases from V and 8 bases from J, with 17 bases between. This CDR3 has 15 amino acids.

The CDR3 DNA sequence: TGTGCCACCAGCAGACCCTACGACGGGGGTAATGGGAAAAAACTGTTTTTT. This translates into CATSRPYDGGNGKKLFF. The J gene is TRBJ1-4, the V gene TRBV15; possible D gene TRBD1, 5 bases. This CDR3 spans 17 amino acids. The germline V gene encodes CDR1 LNHNV and CDR2 YYDKDF (reference sequence). The V and J ends lost 2 bases and 9 bases respectively, with 22 bases between them.

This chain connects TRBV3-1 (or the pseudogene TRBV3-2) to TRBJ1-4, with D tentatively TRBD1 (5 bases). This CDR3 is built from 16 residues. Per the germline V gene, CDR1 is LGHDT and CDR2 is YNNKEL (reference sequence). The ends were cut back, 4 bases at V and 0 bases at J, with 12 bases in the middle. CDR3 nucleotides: TGTGCCAGCAGCCCTACAGGTGTTGCAACTAATGAAAAACTGTTTTTT. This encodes CASSPTGVATNEKLFF.

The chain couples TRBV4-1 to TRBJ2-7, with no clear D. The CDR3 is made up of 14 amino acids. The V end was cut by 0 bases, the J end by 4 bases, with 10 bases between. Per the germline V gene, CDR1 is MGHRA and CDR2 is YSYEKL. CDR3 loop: CASSQDTLRYEQYF. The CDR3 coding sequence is TGCGCCAGCAGCCAAGACACTCTCAGGTACGAGCAGTACTTC.

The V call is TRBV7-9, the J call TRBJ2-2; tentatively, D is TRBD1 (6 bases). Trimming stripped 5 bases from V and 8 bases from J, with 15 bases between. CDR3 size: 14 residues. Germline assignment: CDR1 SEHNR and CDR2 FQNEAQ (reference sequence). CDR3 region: CASSPGQWAGELFF. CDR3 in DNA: TGTGCCAGCAGCCCAGGACAGTGGGCGGGGGAGCTGTTTTTT.

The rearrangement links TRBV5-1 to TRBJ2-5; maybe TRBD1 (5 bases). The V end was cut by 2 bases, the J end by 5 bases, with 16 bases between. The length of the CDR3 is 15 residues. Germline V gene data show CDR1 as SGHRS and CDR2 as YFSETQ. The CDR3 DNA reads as TGCGCCAGCAGCTTCCAAAGTCCTTCAGGGGAGACCCAGTACTTC. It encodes CASSFQSPSGETQYF.

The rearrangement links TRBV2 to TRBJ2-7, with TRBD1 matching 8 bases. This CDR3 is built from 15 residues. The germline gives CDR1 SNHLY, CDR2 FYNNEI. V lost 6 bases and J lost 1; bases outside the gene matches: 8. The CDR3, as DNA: TGTGCCAGCAGGGAGGGACAGGAGATTTCCTACGAGCAGTACTTC. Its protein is CASREGQEISYEQYF. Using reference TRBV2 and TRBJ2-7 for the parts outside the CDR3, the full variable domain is EPEVTQTPSHQVTQMGQEVILRCVPISNHLYFYWYRQILGQKVEFLVSFYNNEISEKSEIFDDQFSVERPDGSNFTLKIRSTKLEDSAMYFCASREGQEISYEQYFGPGTRLTVT.

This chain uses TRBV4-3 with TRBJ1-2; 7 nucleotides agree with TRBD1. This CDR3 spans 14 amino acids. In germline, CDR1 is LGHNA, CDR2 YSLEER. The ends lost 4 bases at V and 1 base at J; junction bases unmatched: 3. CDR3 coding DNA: TGCGCCAGCAGCCGGGACAGACGTAACTATGGCTACACCTTC. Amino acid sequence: CASSRDRRNYGYTF.

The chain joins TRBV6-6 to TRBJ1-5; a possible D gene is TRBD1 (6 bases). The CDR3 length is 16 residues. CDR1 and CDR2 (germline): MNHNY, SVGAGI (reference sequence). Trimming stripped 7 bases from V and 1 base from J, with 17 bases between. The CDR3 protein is CASIGQIRRSNQPQHF. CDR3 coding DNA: TGTGCCAGCATAGGACAGATCCGTCGGAGCAATCAGCCCCAGCATTTT.

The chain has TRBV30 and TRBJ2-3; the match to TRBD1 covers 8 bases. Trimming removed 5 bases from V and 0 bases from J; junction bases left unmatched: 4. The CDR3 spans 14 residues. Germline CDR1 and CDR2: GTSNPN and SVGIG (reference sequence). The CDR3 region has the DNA TGTGCCTGGGGACAGGGAGGTAGCACAGATACGCAGTATTTT. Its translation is CAWGQGGSTDTQYF.

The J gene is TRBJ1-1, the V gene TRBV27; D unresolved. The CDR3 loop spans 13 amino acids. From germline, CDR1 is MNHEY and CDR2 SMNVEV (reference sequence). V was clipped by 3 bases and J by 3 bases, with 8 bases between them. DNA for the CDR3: TGTGCCAGCAGTTTTGGTCGGGACACTGAAGCTTTCTTT. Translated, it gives CASSFGRDTEAFF.

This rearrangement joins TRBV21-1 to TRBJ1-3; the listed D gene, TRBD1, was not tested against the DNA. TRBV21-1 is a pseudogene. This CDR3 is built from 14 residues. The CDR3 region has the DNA TGTGCCAGCAAGGCGGACAGGGCGGTGGACACCATATATTTT. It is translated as CASKADRAVDTIYF.

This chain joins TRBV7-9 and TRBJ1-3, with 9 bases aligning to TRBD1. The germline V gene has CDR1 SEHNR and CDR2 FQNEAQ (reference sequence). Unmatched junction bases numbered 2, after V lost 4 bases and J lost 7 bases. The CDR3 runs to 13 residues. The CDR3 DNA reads TGTGCCAGCAGCTGGACAGGGGATAACACCATATATTTT. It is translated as CASSWTGDNTIYF.

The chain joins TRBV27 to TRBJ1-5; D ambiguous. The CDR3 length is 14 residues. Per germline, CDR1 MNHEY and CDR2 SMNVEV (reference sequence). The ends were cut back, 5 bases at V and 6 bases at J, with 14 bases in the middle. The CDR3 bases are TGTGCCAGCAGTGGAAGAGGGCAGGCTCAGCCCCAGCATTTT. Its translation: CASSGRGQAQPQHF.

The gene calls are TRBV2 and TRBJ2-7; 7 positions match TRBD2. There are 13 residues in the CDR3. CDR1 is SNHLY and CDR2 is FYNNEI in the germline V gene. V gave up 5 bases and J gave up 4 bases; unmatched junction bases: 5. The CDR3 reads CASSKDGGYEQYF. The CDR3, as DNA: TGTGCCAGCAGTAAGGACGGGGGGTACGAGCAGTACTTC.

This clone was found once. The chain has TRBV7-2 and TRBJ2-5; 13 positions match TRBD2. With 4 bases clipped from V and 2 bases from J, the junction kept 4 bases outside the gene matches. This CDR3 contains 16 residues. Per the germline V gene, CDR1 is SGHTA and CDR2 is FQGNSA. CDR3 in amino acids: CASSSGLAGPQETQYF. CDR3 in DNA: TGTGCCAGCAGCTCGGGACTAGCGGGACCACAAGAGACCCAGTACTTC.